A single sample gave rise to the 25 T cell receptor beta chains below, sequenced in a study of cytomegalovirus exposure and HLA in healthy donors. Use of 60 Vbeta and 13 Jbeta primers characterized the PCR. Measured with immunoSEQ multiplex PCR; TCRdb has only the in-frame clones, and not every one. The top ten hold less than 20% of the sample, which has about 200,000 clones, approximately 80% seen once. The material sequenced was PBMCs. The receptors here all came from a man aged 35-49 years in good health and CMV-seronegative.

CDR3 amino acids: CASSRQQGENGYTF. The CDR3 DNA is TGTGCCAGCAGCAGACAGCAAGGAGAAAATGGCTACACCTTC. The V and J genes are TRBV21-1 and TRBJ1-2; the table's TRBD1 call for D was not verified on the DNA. TRBV21-1 counts as a pseudogene. CDR3 length: 14 residues.

V is TRBV11-2 and J is TRBJ2-5; D is ambiguous. Between the trimmed V and J ends, which lost 5 bases and 6 bases, there was a span of 13 bases. The CDR3 totals 13 residues. CDR1 is SGHAT, CDR2 FQNNGV, per germline. CDR3 bases: TGTGCCAGCAGCATTAGCCCCTCCCAGACCCAGTACTTC. It encodes CASSISPSQTQYF.

CDR3 protein: CASSRATRSGNTIYF. CDR3 bases: TGTGCCAGCAGTCGAGCGACCCGCTCTGGAAACACCATATATTTT. The gene calls are TRBV7-9 and TRBJ1-3; no firm D call. The V gene's germline CDR1 is SEHNR and CDR2 FQNEAQ (reference sequence). V was shortened by 6 bases and J by 0 bases, with 12 bases between the two germline ends. The CDR3 is 15 residues long.

The genes are TRBV2 and TRBJ1-1, with 8 bases aligning to TRBD1. Trimming removed 4 bases from V and 5 bases from J; junction bases left unmatched: 3. Germline assignment: CDR1 SNHLY and CDR2 FYNNEI. The CDR3 consists of 13 residues. CDR3 DNA: TGTGCCAGCAGTGCCACAGGGGGGACTGAAGCTTTCTTT. Protein: CASSATGGTEAFF.

The rearrangement links TRBV7-9 to TRBJ2-1, with D perhaps matching TRBD1 (5 bases). The length of the CDR3 is 16 residues. Trimming shortened V by 5 bases and J by 1 base, and 15 bases separated the two germline ends. Germline V CDR1 and CDR2: SEHNR, FQNEAQ (reference sequence). CDR3 region: CASSPPLGQSYNEQFF. The CDR3 DNA sequence: TGTGCCAGCAGCCCGCCCCTGGGGCAATCCTACAATGAGCAGTTCTTC.

V usage is TRBV27 and J usage is TRBJ2-1; tentatively, D is TRBD2 (5 bases). Per germline, CDR1 MNHEY and CDR2 SMNVEV (reference sequence). This CDR3 is built from 15 residues. V lost 5 bases to trimming and J lost 0 bases, with 11 bases between them. CDR3 protein: CASSIYTSSYNEQFF. The CDR3 nucleotides read TGTGCCAGCAGTATCTACACTAGCTCCTACAATGAGCAGTTCTTC.

The gene calls are TRBV5-6 and TRBJ2-5, with D possibly TRBD1 on 5 matching bases. Germline V gene lookup returns CDR1 SGHDT and CDR2 YYEEEE. CDR3 length equals 13 residues. Trimming removed 5 bases from V and 0 bases from J, with 8 bases in between. CDR3 sequence: CASSSDNQETQYF. CDR3 nucleotide sequence: TGTGCCAGCAGTTCGGACAACCAAGAGACCCAGTACTTC.

This sequence joins TRBV28 and TRBJ1-1; the D gene is possibly TRBD1 (6 bases). This CDR3 is built from 14 residues. Trimming pared 6 bases from V and 2 bases from J, leaving 13 bases between. Germline values: CDR1 MDHEN, CDR2 SYDVKM. CDR3: CASSKQGSNTEAFF. The CDR3 DNA reads TGTGCCAGCAGCAAACAGGGATCCAACACTGAAGCTTTCTTT.

The rearrangement joins TRBV6-5 to TRBJ1-2; TRBD1 matches 8 bases. Germline-derived CDR1 and CDR2 are MNHEY and SVGAGI. The CDR3 totals 13 residues. After removal of 7 bases from V and 11 bases from J, the junction contained 12 bases not matched to a gene. CDR3 coding DNA: TGTGCCAGCATAAGCCGGGACAGGCGATTTTACACCTTC. This sequence encodes CASISRDRRFYTF.

V is TRBV29-1 and J is TRBJ1-2; perhaps TRBD1 as D (6 bases). V lost 0 bases and J lost 1, with 9 bases in between. This CDR3 has 14 residues. Germline V CDR1 and CDR2: SQVTM, ANQGSEA. The chain's CDR3 is CSVEEYRVNYGYTF. The CDR3 nucleotides read TGCAGCGTTGAAGAATACAGGGTTAACTATGGCTACACCTTC.

The rearrangement links TRBV4-2 to TRBJ1-2, with D hard to call. CDR3 length equals 14 residues. CDR1 and CDR2 (germline): LGHNA, YNFKEQ. Trimming shortened V by 0 bases and J by 4 bases, and 9 bases separated the two germline ends. DNA for the CDR3: TGTGCCAGCAGCCAAGATTCAGGCCCCTATGGCTACACCTTC. Amino acids: CASSQDSGPYGYTF.

The chain is built from TRBV2 and TRBJ1-2, with D possibly TRBD1 on 6 matching bases. The CDR3 totals 14 residues. The V gene's germline CDR1 is SNHLY and CDR2 FYNNEI. The V end lost 3 bases, the J end lost 6 bases, and 14 bases lay between the germline ends. Here the CDR3 DNA reads TGTGCCAGCAGTGAGTCGCAGGGGCTGCATGGCTACACCTTC. Its translation: CASSESQGLHGYTF.

This clone was observed once. A read error may produce the germline difference seen at one junction end. The chain recombines TRBV7-9 with TRBJ1-4; possibly TRBD1 for D (6 bases). The CDR3 length is 16 residues. CDR1 is SEHNR and CDR2 is FQNEAQ in the germline V gene (reference sequence). The CDR3 DNA reads as TGTTCCAGCAGCCCTAGCGGGGGGCGACTTAGTGAAAAACTGTTTTTT. The encoded protein is CSSSPSGGRLSEKLFF.

V and J are TRBV4-1 and TRBJ2-2; D not certain. CDR3 size: 13 residues. CDR1 MGHRA and CDR2 YSYEKL come from the germline V gene. Trimming cost V 3 bases and J 6 bases, with 8 bases left between them. The CDR3 DNA reads TGCGCCAGCAGCCAGCCCCGGGCCGGGGAGCTGTTTTTT. As protein: CASSQPRAGELFF.

CDR3 residues: CASSYLGQDKGELFF. In DNA form, the CDR3 reads TGTGCCAGCAGTTACTTGGGACAGGATAAGGGGGAGCTGTTTTTT. This sequence joins TRBV6-5 and TRBJ2-2; the match to TRBD1 covers 8 bases. Germline-derived CDR1 and CDR2 are MNHEY and SVGAGI. Trimming took 1 base from V and 8 from J; bases not matched to a gene: 6. The CDR3 runs 15 residues.

The V gene is TRBV20-1, the J gene TRBJ2-3; no definite D call. The CDR3 has 10 residues. Germline V gives CDR1 DFQATT, CDR2 SNEGSKA (reference sequence). The ends were cut back, 6 bases at V and 2 bases at J, with 3 bases in the middle. In DNA, the CDR3 is TGCAGTGCCCTCACAGATACGCAGTATTTT. Amino acid sequence: CSALTDTQYF.

V is TRBV4-3 and J is TRBJ1-6, with a weak D call TRBD1 (6 bases). V dropped 0 bases and J dropped 7 bases, with 10 bases sitting between them. The length of the CDR3 is 15 residues. Looked up from germline, CDR1 is LGHNA and CDR2 is YSLEER. In DNA form, the CDR3 reads TGCGCCAGCAGCCAAGATCGGACAGAAAATTCACCCCTCCACTTT. It yields the protein CASSQDRTENSPLHF.

The V and J genes are TRBV4-1 and TRBJ1-1, with D perhaps matching TRBD1 (5 bases). Trimming left V 4 bases short and J 6 bases short, with 18 bases between. The V gene's germline CDR1 is MGHRA and CDR2 YSYEKL. The CDR3 is 15 residues long. The CDR3 region is CASSPSWGSPAEAFF. For the CDR3, the DNA is TGCGCCAGCAGCCCTTCATGGGGCAGTCCGGCTGAAGCTTTCTTT.

V is TRBV11-2 and J is TRBJ2-7, with TRBD2 identical over 9 bases. The CDR3 runs 16 residues. Germline V CDR1 and CDR2: SGHAT, FQNNGV. The V and J ends lost 1 base and 4 bases, in that order; junction bases with no gene match: 8. The CDR3 sequence is CASSLATSGGNYEQYF. The DNA for the CDR3 is TGTGCCAGCAGCTTAGCGACTAGCGGAGGCAATTACGAGCAGTACTTC.

V and J are TRBV10-3 and TRBJ2-7; D is undetermined. V lost 7 bases, J lost 3 bases, and 10 bases lay in between. The germline CDR1 and CDR2 sequences are ENHRY and SYGVKD. The CDR3 spans 12 residues. For the CDR3, the DNA is TGTGCCATCAAAGCTGATCGCTACGAGCAGTACTTC. This gives the protein CAIKADRYEQYF.

This rearrangement joins TRBV27 to TRBJ1-2; TRBD1 matches 7 bases. The V gene's germline CDR1 is MNHEY and CDR2 SMNVEV (reference sequence). J was trimmed by 5 bases and V by 6 bases; bases with no gene match: 9. The CDR3 has 14 residues. For the CDR3, the DNA is TGTGCCAGCAGCCGGACAGGAGGGCGTTATGGCTACACCTTC. Residues: CASSRTGGRYGYTF.

This clone came up a few times. The genes are TRBV7-9 and TRBJ2-7; 13 positions match TRBD2. Germline V gene data show CDR1 as SEHNR and CDR2 as FQNEAQ (reference sequence). There are 15 residues in the CDR3. The V segment lost 5 bases and the J segment 6 bases; nucleotides outside the gene matches: 7. CDR3 region: CASSPWTSGRGEQYF. The CDR3, as DNA: TGTGCCAGCAGCCCGTGGACTAGCGGGAGAGGCGAGCAGTACTTC.

The chain combines TRBV6-4 with TRBJ2-3, with D tentatively TRBD2 (5 bases). V lost 2 bases and J 1 base, leaving 10 bases between the germline ends. Germline V CDR1 and CDR2: MRHNA, SNTAGT. This CDR3 has 15 residues. The CDR3 reads CASSDEGAGTDTQYF. CDR3 sequence (DNA): TGTGCCAGCAGTGACGAAGGAGCGGGCACAGATACGCAGTATTTT.

This chain connects TRBV4-3 to TRBJ1-1, with 8 nucleotides matching TRBD1. V trimming: 3 bases; J trimming: 4 bases; junction bases outside the gene matches: 1. The length of the CDR3 is 13 residues. Per germline, CDR1 LGHNA and CDR2 YSLEER. The CDR3 nucleotides read TGCGCCAGCAGCCAGACAGGGGTCACTGAAGCTTTCTTT. As protein: CASSQTGVTEAFF.

The chain recombines TRBV4-1 with TRBJ1-4; D uncertain. The CDR3 loop spans 17 amino acids. CDR1 MGHRA and CDR2 YSYEKL come from the germline V gene. The V and J ends lost 4 bases and 3 bases respectively, with 18 bases between them. The CDR3 sequence: CASSPGGRDGANEKLFF. CDR3 nucleotide sequence: TGCGCCAGCAGCCCCGGTGGGAGGGATGGAGCTAATGAAAAACTGTTTTTT.